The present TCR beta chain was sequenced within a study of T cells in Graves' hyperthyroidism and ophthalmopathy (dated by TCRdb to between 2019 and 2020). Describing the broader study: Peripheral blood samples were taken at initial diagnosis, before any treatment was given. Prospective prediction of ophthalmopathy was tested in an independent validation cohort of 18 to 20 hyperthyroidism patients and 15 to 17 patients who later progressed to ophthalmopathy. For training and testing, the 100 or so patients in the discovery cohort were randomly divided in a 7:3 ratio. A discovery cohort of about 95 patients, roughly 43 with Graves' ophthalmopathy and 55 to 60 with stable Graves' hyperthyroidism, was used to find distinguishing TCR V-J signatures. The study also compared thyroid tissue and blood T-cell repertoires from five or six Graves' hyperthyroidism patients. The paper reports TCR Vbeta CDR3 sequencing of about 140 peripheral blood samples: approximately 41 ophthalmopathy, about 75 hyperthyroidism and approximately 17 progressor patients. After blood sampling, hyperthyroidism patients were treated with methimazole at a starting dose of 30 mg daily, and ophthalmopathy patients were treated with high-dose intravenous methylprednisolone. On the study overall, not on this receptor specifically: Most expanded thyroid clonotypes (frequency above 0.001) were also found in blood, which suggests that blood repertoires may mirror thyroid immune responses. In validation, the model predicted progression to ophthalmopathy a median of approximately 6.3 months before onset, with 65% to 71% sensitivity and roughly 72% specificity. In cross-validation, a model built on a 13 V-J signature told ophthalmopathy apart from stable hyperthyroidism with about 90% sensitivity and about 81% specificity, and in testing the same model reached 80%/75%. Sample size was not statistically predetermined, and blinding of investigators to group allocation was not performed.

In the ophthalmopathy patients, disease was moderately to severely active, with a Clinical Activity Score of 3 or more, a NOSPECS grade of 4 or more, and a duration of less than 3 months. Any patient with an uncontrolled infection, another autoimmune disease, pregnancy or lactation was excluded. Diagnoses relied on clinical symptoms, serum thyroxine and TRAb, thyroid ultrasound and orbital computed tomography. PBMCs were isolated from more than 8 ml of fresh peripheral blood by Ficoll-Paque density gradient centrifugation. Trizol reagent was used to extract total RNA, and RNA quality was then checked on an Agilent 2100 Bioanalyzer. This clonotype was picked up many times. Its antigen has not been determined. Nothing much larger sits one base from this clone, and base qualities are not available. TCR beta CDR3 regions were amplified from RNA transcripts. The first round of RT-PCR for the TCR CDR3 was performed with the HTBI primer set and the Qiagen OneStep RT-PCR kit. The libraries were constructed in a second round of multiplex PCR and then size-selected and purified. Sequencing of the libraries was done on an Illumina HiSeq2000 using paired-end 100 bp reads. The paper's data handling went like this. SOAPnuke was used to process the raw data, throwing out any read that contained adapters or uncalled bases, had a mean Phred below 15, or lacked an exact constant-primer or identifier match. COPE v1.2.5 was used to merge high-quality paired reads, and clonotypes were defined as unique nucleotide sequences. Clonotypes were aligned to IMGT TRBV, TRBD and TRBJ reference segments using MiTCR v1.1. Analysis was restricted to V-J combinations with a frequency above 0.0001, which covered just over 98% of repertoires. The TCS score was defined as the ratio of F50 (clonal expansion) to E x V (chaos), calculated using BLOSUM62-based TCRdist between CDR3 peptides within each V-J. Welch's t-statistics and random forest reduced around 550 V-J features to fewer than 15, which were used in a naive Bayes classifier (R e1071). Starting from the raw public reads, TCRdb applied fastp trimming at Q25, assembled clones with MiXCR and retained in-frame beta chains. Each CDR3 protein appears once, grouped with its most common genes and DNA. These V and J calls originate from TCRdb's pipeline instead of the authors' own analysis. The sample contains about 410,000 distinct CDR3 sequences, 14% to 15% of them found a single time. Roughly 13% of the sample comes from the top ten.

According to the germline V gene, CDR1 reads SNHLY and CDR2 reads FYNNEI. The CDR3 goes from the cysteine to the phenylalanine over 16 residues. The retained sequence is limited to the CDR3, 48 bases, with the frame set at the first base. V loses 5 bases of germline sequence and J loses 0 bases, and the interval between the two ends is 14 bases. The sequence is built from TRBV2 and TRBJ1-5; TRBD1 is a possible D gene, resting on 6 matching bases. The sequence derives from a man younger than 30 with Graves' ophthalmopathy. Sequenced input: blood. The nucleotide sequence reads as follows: TGTGCCAGCAGTCATATCGGGACACCTAGCAATCAGCCCCAGCATTTT. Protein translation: CASSHIGTPSNQPQHF.